The clone carrying this TCR beta chain was recorded once. This sample is drawn from a study of blood T cell repertoires in COVID-19. As for the study in general: Researchers got acute and convalescent COVID-19 samples from the United States, Italy and Spain. PBMCs, B-cell-depleted T cells, or T cells provided the cDNA or gDNA that made up the material.

The germline V gene has CDR1 SEHNR and CDR2 FQNEAQ (reference sequence). The V and J ends lost 7 bases and 0 bases respectively, with 9 bases between them. CDR3 length equals 14 residues. Original handling: Estimates of nucleated cell counts were drawn from the amplification of reference gene primers. Clones were read by immunoSEQ multiplex PCR, and TCRdb kept only the in-frame ones, dropping some. Clonal size and the V and J genes are those of that table, whereas D and trimming came from the DNA. The data show approximately 30,000 clones, 85% seen once. This chain uses TRBV7-9 with TRBJ2-2, with D uncertain. The sample was peripheral blood. The TCR comes from a human donor with acute or convalescent COVID-19. The donor label of this sample is uncertain. The DNA for the CDR3 is TGTGCCAGCATCACTTTTTCGAACACCGGGGAGCTGTTTTTT. Residues: CASITFSNTGELFF.